The sequence of this T cell receptor beta chain was determined in a study of blood T cell repertoires in COVID-19. In the study overall: Collection of acute and convalescent COVID-19 samples took place in the United States, Italy and Spain. PBMCs, B-cell-depleted T cells, or T cells provided the cDNA or gDNA that made up the material.

CDR3 length: 14 amino acids. V dropped 4 bases and J dropped 3; count of bases not matched to a gene: 4. Germline V lookup: CDR1 MNHEY, CDR2 SVGAGI. Original processing notes: Estimation of nucleated cell counts was performed using reference gene primer amplification. Assay used: immunoSEQ multiplex PCR; TCRdb lists only in-frame clones, some missing. That table gives V, J and clone size, and the DNA gave D and trimming. The repertoire holds 60,000 to 95,000 clones, with more than 90% as singletons. V is TRBV6-5 and J is TRBJ2-5; 8 bases align to TRBD1. The receptor was derived from a woman older than 75 with active or convalescent COVID-19. Sequenced sample: peripheral blood. The CDR3 sequence: CASSWTGWKETQYF. The CDR3 coding sequence is TGTGCCAGCAGTTGGACAGGGTGGAAAGAGACCCAGTACTTC.